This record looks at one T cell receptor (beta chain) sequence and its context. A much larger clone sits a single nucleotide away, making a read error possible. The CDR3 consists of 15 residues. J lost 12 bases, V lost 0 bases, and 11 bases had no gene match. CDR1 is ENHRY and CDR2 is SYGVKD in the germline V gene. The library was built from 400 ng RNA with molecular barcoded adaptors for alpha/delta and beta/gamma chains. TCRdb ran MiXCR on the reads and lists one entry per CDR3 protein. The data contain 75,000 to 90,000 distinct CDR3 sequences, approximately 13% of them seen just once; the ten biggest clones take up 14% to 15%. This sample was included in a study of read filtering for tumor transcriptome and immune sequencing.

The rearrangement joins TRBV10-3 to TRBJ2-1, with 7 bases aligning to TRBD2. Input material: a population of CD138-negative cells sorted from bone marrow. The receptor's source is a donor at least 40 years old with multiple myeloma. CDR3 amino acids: CAISESSGKPHGQFF. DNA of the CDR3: TGTGCCATCAGTGAGTCCAGCGGGAAGCCACATGGGCAGTTCTTC.